The 23 T cell receptor beta chains reported below all come from one sample, sequenced in a study of OX40 agonist ivuxolimab in advanced cancers. Profiled with immunoSEQ multiplex PCR; TCRdb holds only in-frame clones, not every one. The sample shows around 67,000 clones, about 85% of them seen only once. The specimen comprised CD4+ or CD8+ T cells sorted from blood, sampled in a trial of the OX40 agonist ivuxolimab. These receptors all stem from an adult with an advanced solid tumor such as melanoma, head and neck, liver or kidney cancer.

The chain combines TRBV30 with TRBJ2-5; TRBD1 matches 8 bases. Gene TRBJ2-7 matches the end of the DNA better, so the J call may be wrong. The CDR3 totals 14 residues. Germline CDR1 GTSNPN, CDR2 SVGIG (reference sequence). The CDR3 DNA is TGTGCCTGGAGTGTCGGGACAGGAGCCTACGAGCAGTACTTC. Translated: CAWSVGTGAYEQYF.

This rearrangement joins TRBV25-1 to TRBJ1-1, with 9 bases identical to TRBD1. V lost 6 bases, J lost 1 base, and 3 bases stayed unmatched. Germline loops: CDR1 MGHDK, CDR2 SYGVNS. This CDR3 is built from 14 residues. CDR3 region: CASRGTGPNTEAFF. The CDR3 DNA sequence: TGTGCCAGCAGGGGGACAGGGCCGAACACTGAAGCTTTCTTT.

The chain recombines TRBV4-3 with TRBJ2-2; TRBD2 is a possible D gene (7 bases). The CDR3 contains 15 residues. From germline, CDR1 is LGHNA and CDR2 YSLEER. V shed 7 bases and J shed 3 bases, with 15 bases lying between them. Here the CDR3 reads CASIYAGADTGELFF. The DNA of the CDR3 is TGCGCCAGCATTTACGCGGGGGCAGACACCGGGGAGCTGTTTTTT.

This clone was counted between two and nine times. The chain is built from TRBV19 and TRBJ1-1; D call uncertain. Germline-derived CDR1 and CDR2 are LNHDA and SQIVND (reference sequence). CDR3 size: 11 residues. The germline V and J ends were trimmed by 9 bases and 5 bases, with 10 bases remaining between them. The CDR3 loop reads CASSVWTEAFF. DNA for the CDR3: TGTGCCAGCTCTGTATGGACTGAAGCTTTCTTT.

The chain links TRBV7-6 to TRBJ2-7, with 9 bases lining up with TRBD1. This CDR3 region has 14 residues. Per the germline V gene, CDR1 is SGHVS and CDR2 is FNYEAQ. The trim removed 1 base at V and 7 bases at J, leaving 5 bases unmatched. The CDR3 sequence is CASSLEQGAGEQYF. The CDR3 DNA sequence: TGTGCCAGCAGCTTAGAACAGGGGGCAGGGGAGCAGTACTTC.

The V and J genes are TRBV7-6 and TRBJ2-2; D perhaps matches TRBD2 (6 bases). This CDR3 contains 16 residues. Trimming shortened V by 2 bases and J by 0 bases, and 10 bases separated the two germline ends. The germline V gene has CDR1 SGHVS and CDR2 FNYEAQ. CDR3 DNA: TGTGCCAGCAGCTTAAGCCCGGGGGCGAACACCGGGGAGCTGTTTTTT. This gives the protein CASSLSPGANTGELFF.

CDR3 protein: CAISESTQTTEAFF. In nucleotides, the CDR3 is TGTGCCATCAGTGAGTCGACTCAGACCACTGAAGCTTTCTTT. The chain recombines TRBV10-3 with TRBJ1-1; D is ambiguous. This CDR3 comprises 14 residues. Germline V lookup: CDR1 ENHRY, CDR2 SYGVKD. V was pared by 0 bases and J by 4 bases, with 9 bases between.

The J gene is TRBJ2-2, the V gene TRBV7-9; no clear D. Between the trimmed V and J ends, which lost 6 bases and 4 bases, there was a span of 6 bases. The length of the CDR3 is 12 residues. Per germline, CDR1 SEHNR and CDR2 FQNEAQ (reference sequence). The CDR3 region has the DNA TGTGCCAGCAGTCAAAGCACCGGGGAGCTGTTTTTT. Protein: CASSQSTGELFF.

The chain uses TRBV10-1 and TRBJ2-3; D is ambiguous. Trimming left V 5 bases short and J 2 bases short, with 11 bases between. The CDR3 length is 14 residues. The germline CDR1 and CDR2 sequences are WNHNN and SYGVQD (reference sequence). This CDR3 is CASSPADVTDTQYF. The CDR3 nucleotides read TGCGCCAGCAGTCCAGCCGATGTCACAGATACGCAGTATTTT.

As to this clone: The germline gene is not matched at one end of the junction; a read error may be the cause. The chain combines TRBV5-1 with TRBJ2-2; the match to TRBD2 covers 9 bases. This CDR3 has 17 residues. Looked up from germline, CDR1 is SGHRS and CDR2 is YFSETQ. CDR3 sequence (DNA): TGCACCAGCAGCACAGGGACTAGCCGTTATTCGACCGGGGAGCTGTTTTTT. Protein sequence: CTSSTGTSRYSTGELFF.

The chain links TRBV14 to TRBJ2-2; no clear D gene. V dropped 4 bases and J dropped 4 bases, with 16 bases sitting between them. From germline, CDR1 is SGHDN and CDR2 FVKESK. The CDR3 is 16 amino acids. The CDR3 DNA reads TGTGCCAGCAGCCCCCAGGTGAATTGGGGCACCGGGGAGCTGTTTTTT. Protein product: CASSPQVNWGTGELFF.

This clone was recorded a few times. The genes are TRBV9 and TRBJ1-1; 8 bases line up with TRBD1. V lost 4 bases and J lost 4; bases outside the gene matches: 0. From germline, CDR1 is SGDLS and CDR2 YYNGEE. The CDR3 spans 12 residues. The CDR3 protein is CASSTGGTEAFF. In nucleotides, the CDR3 is TGTGCCAGCAGCACAGGGGGCACTGAAGCTTTCTTT.

The chain joins TRBV5-1 to TRBJ2-7; no clear D. Germline CDR1 and CDR2: SGHRS and YFSETQ. Between the trimmed V and J ends, which lost 0 bases and 5 bases, there was a span of 15 bases. This CDR3 is 15 amino acids long. The CDR3 reads CASSLEIHRNDEQYF. CDR3 coding DNA: TGCGCCAGCAGCTTGGAGATACACCGGAACGACGAGCAGTACTTC.

The chain carries TRBV6-1 and TRBJ1-5; TRBD1 aligns across 11 bases. The CDR3 extends over 12 amino acids. J lost 7 bases, V lost 10 bases, and 3 bases had no gene match. CDR1 is MNHNS and CDR2 is SASEGT in the germline V gene. The CDR3 DNA reads TGTGCCACCGGGACAGGGGGACAGCCCCAGCATTTT. The encoded protein is CATGTGGQPQHF.

The V call is TRBV7-6, the J call TRBJ2-3; 7 bases map to TRBD2. Germline CDR1 SGHVS, CDR2 FNYEAQ. V shed 5 bases, J shed 4 bases, and the junction held 3 bases outside the gene matches. This CDR3 has 13 residues. The CDR3 protein is CASSGLGSDTQYF. The DNA for the CDR3 is TGTGCCAGCAGCGGACTAGGCTCAGATACGCAGTATTTT. The full variable domain, with the rest looked up from reference TRBV7-6 and TRBJ2-3, is GAGVSQSPRYKVTKRGQDVALRCDPISGHVSLYWYRQALGQGPEFLTYFNYEAQQDKSGLPNDRFSAERPEGSISTLTIQRTEQRDSAMYRCASSGLGSDTQYFGPGTRLTVL.

The rearrangement links TRBV18 to TRBJ1-1; no definite D call. V was clipped by 2 bases and J by 6 bases, with 19 bases between them. Germline CDR1 reads KGHSH; CDR2 reads LQKENI. This CDR3 is 16 amino acids long. The CDR3 nucleotides are TGTGCCAGCTCACCAGGGTGGGGAAAGGCCGGGGCTGAAGCTTTCTTT. Residues: CASSPGWGKAGAEAFF.

V is TRBV5-4 and J is TRBJ2-3, with D perhaps matching TRBD1 (5 bases). Trimming removed 1 base at V and 4 bases at J, with 13 bases between. CDR1 and CDR2 (germline): SGHNT, YYREEE (reference sequence). The CDR3 has 15 amino acids. CDR3: CASSLRGRGADTQYF. As DNA, the CDR3 is TGTGCCAGCAGCTTGAGAGGTAGGGGTGCAGATACGCAGTATTTT.

This chain links TRBV6-1 with TRBJ2-7, with 12 nucleotides matching TRBD1. Germline CDR1 MNHNS, CDR2 SASEGT. V lost 5 bases to trimming and J lost 3 bases; unmatched junction nucleotides: 5. The CDR3 spans 15 residues. The CDR3 DNA sequence: TGTGCCAGCAGTCCGGGACAGGGGGCTCACTACGAGCAGTACTTC. Translating it yields CASSPGQGAHYEQYF.

This sequence joins TRBV28 and TRBJ2-5; D uncertain. The CDR3 has 14 residues. CDR1 is MDHEN, CDR2 SYDVKM, per germline. V dropped 4 bases and J dropped 3 bases, with 12 bases sitting between them. CDR3 bases: TGTGCCAGCAGTTCTCAGGACCAAAAAGAGACCCAGTACTTC. Its protein product is CASSSQDQKETQYF.

This chain uses TRBV7-3 with TRBJ1-2; a possible D gene is TRBD1 (6 bases). The CDR3 length is 15 residues. V lost 5 bases and J 3 bases, leaving 16 bases between the germline ends. The germline V gene has CDR1 SGHTA and CDR2 FQGTGA. CDR3 loop: CASSQGGRFDYGYTF. The CDR3 DNA reads as TGTGCCAGCAGCCAAGGGGGGCGATTTGACTATGGCTACACCTTC.

The rearrangement uses TRBV30 and TRBJ2-7, with no clear D. CDR1 is GTSNPN and CDR2 is SVGIG in the germline V gene (reference sequence). The CDR3 runs to 13 residues. The V end was cut by 5 bases, the J end by 1 base, with 12 bases between. This CDR3 reads CAWENRASYEQYF. In DNA, the CDR3 is TGTGCCTGGGAAAACAGAGCATCCTACGAGCAGTACTTC.

The chain combines TRBV2 with TRBJ2-7, with D maybe TRBD1 (5 bases). The CDR3 consists of 11 residues. Trimming cost V 5 bases and J 7 bases, with 9 bases left between them. Germline lookup yields CDR1 SNHLY and CDR2 FYNNEI. The CDR3 is CASSPRTEQYF. The CDR3 bases are TGTGCCAGCAGTCCGAGGACAGAGCAGTACTTC.

This clone was detected once. This rearrangement joins TRBV5-1 to TRBJ2-5, with 11 positions matching TRBD1. Trimming removed 3 bases from V and 5 bases from J; junction bases left unmatched: 6. The CDR3 runs to 15 residues. CDR1 is SGHRS and CDR2 is YFSETQ in the germline V gene. The CDR3 is CASSSRTGGLETQYF. In DNA, the CDR3 is TGCGCCAGCAGCTCGAGGACAGGGGGCCTGGAGACCCAGTACTTC.